A selection of T cell receptor beta chains follows, all from one sample in a study of T cells in Graves' hyperthyroidism and ophthalmopathy. Via MiXCR, TCRdb re-called the multiplex PCR reads, giving one row per CDR3 protein. This table has roughly 400,000 distinct CDR3 sequences, over 12% appearing once. Input material: blood. These receptors were collected from a man aged 45-65 years with Graves' ophthalmopathy. Each CDR3 is given with its conserved first and last residue. D genes are given only for firm matches. A clone size is listed for some rows: how often the clone was seen (once, few, many), or a class if it is expanded.

CASSLEGGLEQFF TGTGCCAGCAGCTTAGAGGGGGGTCTGGAGCAGTTCTTC TRBJ2-1 TRBV11-2 many .
CSASLSVQETQYF TGCAGTGCTAGTCTCTCGGTACAAGAGACCCAGTACTTC TRBJ2-5 TRBV20-1 few .
CAISESSSYNEQFF TGTGCCATCAGTGAGTCGAGTTCCTACAATGAGCAGTTCTTC TRBJ2-1 TRBV10-3 many .
CASKPLGGGSSYEQYF TGCGCCAGCAAACCTCTTGGGGGCGGGAGCTCCTACGAGCAGTACTTC TRBJ2-7 TRBV5-1 many .
CASSDRVATNEKLFF TGTGCCAGCAGTGACAGGGTTGCAACTAATGAAAAACTGTTTTTT TRBJ1-4 TRBV6-2/TRBV6-3 few TRBD1
CAWNHRDRGLAAKNIQYF TGTGCCTGGAACCACCGGGACAGGGGCCTTGCAGCCAAAAACATTCAGTACTTC TRBJ2-4 TRBV30 few TRBD1
CASRVDGANYGYTF TGTGCCAGCAGAGTCGACGGAGCTAACTATGGCTACACCTTC TRBJ1-2 TRBV6-1 few .
CASSESPRAQETQYF TGTGCCAGCAGCGAGTCCCCCAGGGCCCAAGAGACCCAGTACTTC TRBJ2-5 TRBV12-3/TRBV12-4 many .
CASSSSGRVVDTQYF TGTGCCAGCAGCTCTAGCGGGAGGGTCGTAGATACGCAGTATTTT TRBJ2-3 TRBV7-2 . TRBD2
CASSWTSGVTGELFF TGTGCCAGCAGCTGGACTAGCGGAGTCACCGGGGAGCTGTTTTTT TRBJ2-2 TRBV11-2 . TRBD2
CASSPATGGDNNEQFF TGTGCCAGCTCACCAGCGACAGGGGGTGATAACAATGAGCAGTTCTTC TRBJ2-1 TRBV18 . TRBD1
CASSPRPGTYEQYF TGTGCCAGCAGCCCCCGACCTGGGACCTACGAGCAGTACTTC TRBJ2-7 TRBV9 many .
CASSEAQFRSEQYF TGTGCCAGCAGTGAGGCGCAGTTCAGGTCCGAGCAGTACTTC TRBJ2-7 TRBV2 . .
CASSWDSKRTNQPQHF TGTGCCAGTAGCTGGGACAGTAAAAGAACAAATCAGCCCCAGCATTTT TRBJ1-5 TRBV19 . TRBD1
CASSYSGLSYEQYF TGTGCCAGCAGTTACTCTGGACTCTCCTACGAGCAGTACTTC TRBJ2-7 TRBV6-5 many .
CASGGGRAQETQYF TGTGCCAGCGGAGGAGGGAGGGCCCAAGAGACCCAGTACTTC TRBJ2-5 TRBV6-1 few TRBD2
CAIGSGVQSYEQYF TGTGCCATCGGATCGGGAGTACAATCCTACGAGCAGTACTTC TRBJ2-7 TRBV10-3 many .